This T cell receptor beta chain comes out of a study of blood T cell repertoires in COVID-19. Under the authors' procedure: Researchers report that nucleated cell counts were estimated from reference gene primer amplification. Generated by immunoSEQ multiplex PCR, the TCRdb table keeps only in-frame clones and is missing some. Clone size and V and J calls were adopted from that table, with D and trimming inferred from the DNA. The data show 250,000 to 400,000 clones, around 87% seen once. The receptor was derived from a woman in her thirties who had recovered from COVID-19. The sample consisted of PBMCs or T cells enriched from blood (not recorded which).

CDR3 sequence reads: CASSVGIQGSSGNTIYF. The CDR3 DNA reads TGTGCCAGCAGCGTAGGAATCCAGGGCAGCTCTGGAAACACCATATATTTT. V is TRBV9 and J is TRBJ1-3, with D perhaps matching TRBD1 (5 bases). Trimming removed 0 bases from V and 0 bases from J, with 13 bases in between. The CDR3 is 17 amino acids. From germline, CDR1 is SGDLS and CDR2 YYNGEE.